This T cell receptor (beta chain) originates from a study of T cell repertoires in cytomegalovirus infection. About the study: An indication of both CMV infection and matching HLA type came from public TCR beta signatures.

As for this clonotype: Its antigen is undetermined.

One entry per CDR3 protein results from TCRdb running MiXCR on the reads. The sample contains 450,000 to 550,000 distinct CDR3 sequences, approximately 15% of which appear only once. Germline V CDR1 and CDR2: LNHDA, SQIVND (reference sequence). The CDR3 sequence is 13 residues long. V was cut by 5 bases and J by 8 bases, with 13 bases left in between. General study points: Predominance within the ex vivo response was attributable to HLA-C-restricted CMV-specific TCR beta clonotypes.

The chain is built from TRBV19 and TRBJ2-1; D remains ambiguous. This TCR derives from a human donor in good health (CMV status not recorded). Some clones in this sample may be carry-over from other donors' samples. The sequenced sample consisted of CD8+ T cells from PBMCs. CDR3: CASSAKRRDEQFF. CDR3 sequence (DNA): TGTGCCAGTAGTGCGAAACGTCGAGATGAGCAGTTCTTC. The full variable domain, in which reference TRBV19 and TRBJ2-1 provide the parts outside the CDR3, is DGGITQSPKYLFRKEGQNVTLSCEQNLNHDAMYWYRQDPGQGLRLIYYSQIVNDFQKGDIAEGYSVSREKKESFPLTVTSAQKNPTAFYLCASSAKRRDEQFFGPGTRLTVL.